The source of this T cell receptor beta chain is a study of cytomegalovirus exposure and HLA in healthy donors. About the study: Within the Caucasian-associated ancestry cluster were under 85% of the roughly 400 genotyped donors.

As to this clone: The antigen is unknown.

From germline, CDR1 is ENHRY and CDR2 SYGVKD. The junction had 9 bases not matched to a gene; V was cut back by 2 bases and J by 8 bases. The CDR3 covers 15 residues. The PCR was carried out with 60 Vbeta primers and 13 Jbeta primers. Original handling: About 10 million shared chains were among around 80 million unique TCR beta chains counted in a later analysis. TCRdb keeps only in-frame clones here, not all; method: immunoSEQ multiplex PCR. That table furnishes V, J and clone size, whereas the DNA furnished D and trimming. This table has about 110,000 clones, 70% to 85% appearing once. General study findings and limits: A list of approximately 160 TCR beta chains associated with cytomegalovirus was given. One later analysis reportedly identified an Asian-associated ancestry cluster that showed fewer N-insertions than the approximately 710-donor mean.

Sequencing was performed on PBMCs. The gene calls are TRBV10-3 and TRBJ1-1, with 9 bases identical to TRBD1. The receptor was derived from a boy younger than 18 in good health and CMV-seronegative. The CDR3 bases are TGTGCCATCAGTGAGCGCGGGACAGGGAACTCCGAAGCTTTCTTT. Protein product: CAISERGTGNSEAFF.